These T cell receptor beta chains were read from a single sample in a study of Graves' ophthalmopathy and Graves' hyperthyroidism. TCRdb used MiXCR to reprocess the multiplex PCR reads, holding one entry per CDR3 protein. The sample shows just over 400,000 distinct CDR3 sequences, around 20% of them seen only once. The sample comprised peripheral blood. The origin of the receptors is a young woman with stable Graves' hyperthyroidism. Both conserved end residues are part of each CDR3. The order of the fields is clone size, D gene, V gene, J gene, CDR3 protein, CDR3 DNA. The D gene is left open where the match is weak. Size is omitted from some rows. Given values are once, few, many or a class for expanded clones.

>many|TRBD2|TRBV28|TRBJ2-2
CASSPPLASGEWGHHTGELFF
TGTGCCAGCAGTCCCCCCCTGGCTAGCGGGGAATGGGGCCATCACACCGGGGAGCTGTTTTTT
>many|.|TRBV6-2/TRBV6-3|TRBJ1-5
CASSLGVDRSNQPQHF
TGTGCCAGCAGCCTCGGGGTGGACAGAAGCAATCAGCCCCAGCATTTT
>many|TRBD1|TRBV27|TRBJ1-2
CASSSRTGSGRNYGYTF
TGTGCCAGCAGTTCACGGACAGGGTCAGGGAGAAACTATGGCTACACCTTC
>many|.|TRBV27|TRBJ1-2
CASSRVPNYGYTF
TGTGCCAGCAGCAGGGTGCCGAACTATGGCTACACCTTC
>many|.|TRBV12-3/TRBV12-4|TRBJ2-4
CASSLGSAGSAKNIQYF
TGTGCCAGCAGTTTAGGGTCGGCGGGGAGCGCCAAAAACATTCAGTACTTC
>few|.|TRBV6-1|TRBJ1-2
CASTQTHYYGYTF
TGTGCCAGCACCCAGACACACTACTATGGCTACACCTTC
>.|.|TRBV5-1|TRBJ2-7
CASSLAGGGDYEQYF
TGCGCCAGCAGCTTGGCCGGTGGGGGCGACTACGAGCAGTACTTC
>few|TRBD1|TRBV4-1|TRBJ2-7
CASSQDQGAKVNPRTYEQYF
TGCGCCAGCAGCCAAGATCAGGGGGCGAAGGTCAACCCGAGAACCTACGAGCAGTACTTC
>.|.|TRBV24-1|TRBJ2-6
CATSDWASSSGANVLTF
TGTGCCACCAGTGATTGGGCCTCGAGCTCTGGGGCCAACGTCCTGACTTTC
>many|.|TRBV7-2|TRBJ1-2
CASSPDKNYGYTF
TGTGCCAGCAGCCCGGACAAGAACTATGGCTACACCTTC
>.|TRBD2|TRBV6-2/TRBV6-3|TRBJ2-5
CASRRLAIETQYF
TGTGCCAGCAGGAGACTAGCGATCGAGACCCAGTACTTC
>.|.|TRBV11-1|TRBJ2-3
CASSLLVWTDTQYF
TGTGCCAGCAGCTTACTAGTGTGGACAGATACGCAGTATTTT
>many|TRBD2|TRBV7-9|TRBJ2-7
CASSTSTSGSYEQYF
TGTGCCAGCAGCACCTCGACTAGCGGGTCCTACGAGCAGTACTTC
>many|TRBD2|TRBV5-1|TRBJ2-7
CASSLEGLAGRSYEQYF
TGCGCCAGCAGCTTGGAAGGACTAGCGGGCCGCTCCTACGAGCAGTACTTC
>many|TRBD1|TRBV6-5|TRBJ1-2
CASRPGQGATNYGYTF
TGTGCCAGCAGGCCGGGACAGGGGGCCACTAACTATGGCTACACCTTC
>many|TRBD1|TRBV20-1|TRBJ2-7
CSASFARDRGEQYF
TGCAGTGCTTCATTTGCCCGAGACAGGGGCGAGCAGTACTTC
>many|.|TRBV12-3/TRBV12-4|TRBJ1-5
CASTPRPENQPQHF
TGTGCCAGCACTCCACGGCCCGAGAATCAGCCCCAGCATTTT
>many|.|TRBV7-9|TRBJ2-7
CASSGHYEQYF
TGTGCCAGCAGCGGTCACTACGAGCAGTACTTC
>many|.|TRBV27|TRBJ1-1
CASWGGRSNTEAFF
TGTGCCAGCTGGGGGGGCCGATCTAACACTGAAGCTTTCTTT
>many|TRBD1|TRBV6-1|TRBJ1-6
CASSEADWTGSGSPLHF
TGTGCCAGCAGTGAAGCGGATTGGACAGGGAGTGGTTCACCCCTCCACTTT
>.|TRBD1|TRBV5-1|TRBJ1-1
CASTLGTGEIMNTEAFF
TGCGCCAGCACTTTAGGGACAGGAGAAATTATGAACACTGAAGCTTTCTTT
>few|TRBD2|TRBV7-6|TRBJ2-5
CASSRKRGGLETQYF
TGTGCCAGCAGCCGGAAGCGGGGGGGCCTGGAGACCCAGTACTTC
>many|.|TRBV20-1|TRBJ2-7
CSARDNSGKTYEQYF
TGCAGTGCTAGAGACAACAGCGGCAAGACCTACGAGCAGTACTTC
>.|TRBD1|TRBV19|TRBJ2-5
CASSMGGQGQTQYF
TGTGCCAGTAGTATGGGGGGACAGGGTCAGACCCAGTACTTC
>.|TRBD1|TRBV28|TRBJ1-1
CASRDRGRGRSTEAFF
TGTGCCAGCAGAGACAGGGGGCGCGGTAGGAGCACTGAAGCTTTCTTT
>.|.|TRBV12-3/TRBV12-4|TRBJ2-7
CASSPSGAHYEQYF
TGTGCCAGCAGTCCGTCAGGGGCTCACTACGAGCAGTACTTC
>many|.|TRBV24-1|TRBJ2-7
CATTRPRLFGYEQYF
TGTGCCACCACCCGACCGAGACTCTTCGGCTACGAGCAGTACTTC
>many|.|TRBV2|TRBJ2-7
CASKGRWTDNYEQYF
TGTGCCAGCAAGGGTCGTTGGACAGACAACTACGAGCAGTACTTC
>few|.|TRBV6-1|TRBJ1-5
CASGEGNQPQHF
TGTGCCAGCGGGGAGGGCAATCAGCCCCAGCATTTT
>few|TRBD2|TRBV19|TRBJ2-5
CASRHSGTQQTQYF
TGTGCCAGTAGACATAGCGGGACCCAACAGACCCAGTACTTC
>many|.|TRBV12-3/TRBV12-4|TRBJ1-2
CASSTSGFYGYTF
TGTGCCAGCAGTACGTCAGGCTTTTATGGCTACACCTTC
>many|TRBD1|TRBV7-9|TRBJ1-5
CASSLSAGGQPQHF
TGTGCCAGCAGCTTATCCGCAGGGGGTCAGCCCCAGCATTTT
>.|.|TRBV28|TRBJ1-5
CASSGNTDGWRAQHF
TGTGCCAGCAGTGGAAACACTGACGGGTGGAGGGCCCAGCATTTT
>many|.|TRBV13|TRBJ1-1
CASSSIRGTEAFF
TGTGCCAGCAGCTCGATCCGCGGCACTGAAGCTTTCTTT
>.|TRBD1|TRBV6-2/TRBV6-3|TRBJ2-7
CASSVHEDRYSYEQYF
TGTGCCAGCAGTGTTCATGAGGACAGGTATTCGTACGAGCAGTACTTC
>many|.|TRBV11-2|TRBJ2-2
CASSLDRKYTGELFF
TGTGCCAGCAGCCTTGACCGGAAATACACCGGGGAGCTGTTTTTT
>.|TRBD1|TRBV30|TRBJ1-2
CAWTSTGVYGYTF
TGTGCCTGGACCTCGACAGGGGTCTATGGCTACACCTTC
>.|.|TRBV7-9|TRBJ1-2
CASSPLWRENHGYTF
TGTGCCAGCAGCCCCCTGTGGAGGGAGAACCATGGCTACACCTTC
>.|TRBD1|TRBV10-1|TRBJ1-5
CASSPYRQGGVDSNQPQHF
TGCGCCAGCAGTCCCTACCGACAGGGTGGAGTTGATAGCAATCAGCCCCAGCATTTT
>many|.|TRBV20-1|TRBJ2-5
CSAIGSQETQYF
TGCAGTGCTATCGGCAGTCAAGAGACCCAGTACTTC
>many|.|TRBV6-2/TRBV6-3|TRBJ1-5
CASSARGSGNQPQHF
TGTGCCAGCTCAGCCAGGGGCTCGGGCAATCAGCCCCAGCATTTT
>many|.|TRBV12-3/TRBV12-4|TRBJ1-1
CASRESVVNTEAFF
TGTGCCAGCAGGGAGAGCGTAGTGAACACTGAAGCTTTCTTT
>many|.|TRBV5-5|TRBJ1-2
CASSLRFGYTF
TGTGCCAGCAGCTTGCGGTTTGGCTACACCTTC
>many|.|TRBV11-2|TRBJ1-2
CASSLVPRAANYGYTF
TGTGCCAGCAGCTTAGTTCCTCGAGCGGCCAACTATGGCTACACCTTC
>many|.|TRBV5-6|TRBJ2-6
CASSSRGRRSGANVLTF
TGTGCCAGCAGCAGCAGGGGGAGGAGATCTGGGGCCAACGTCCTGACTTTC
>many|.|TRBV6-2/TRBV6-3|TRBJ1-1
CASSYSEGTEAFF
TGTGCCAGCAGTTACTCTGAAGGGACCGAAGCTTTCTTT
>many|.|TRBV6-1|TRBJ2-5
CASSPFGRGIQETQYF
TGTGCCAGCAGTCCCTTCGGTAGGGGGATCCAAGAGACCCAGTACTTC
>many|.|TRBV24-1|TRBJ1-2
CATSDSHGGYTF
TGTGCCACCAGTGATTCCCATGGAGGCTACACCTTC
>many|.|TRBV10-2|TRBJ2-7
CASSEPISYEQYF
TGCGCCAGCAGTGAGCCTATCTCCTACGAGCAGTACTTC
>many|.|TRBV10-3|TRBJ2-5
CAISPGPFQETQYF
TGTGCCATCAGTCCGGGACCCTTTCAAGAGACCCAGTACTTC
>.|.|TRBV11-2|TRBJ1-1
CASSGSRVGEAFF
TGTGCCAGCAGCGGATCAAGGGTGGGTGAAGCTTTCTTT
>.|.|TRBV7-9|TRBJ1-1
CASSLAVGVDTEAFF
TGTGCCAGCAGCTTAGCGGTAGGGGTGGACACTGAAGCTTTCTTT
>many|.|TRBV30|TRBJ1-2
CAWSRQDYGYTF
TGTGCCTGGAGCCGACAGGACTATGGCTACACCTTC
>many|TRBD1|TRBV12-3/TRBV12-4|TRBJ1-1
CASSRPTGVTEAFF
TGTGCCAGCAGTCGACCTACAGGGGTCACTGAAGCTTTCTTT